This T cell receptor (beta chain) was documented in a study of early T cells in non-severe SARS-CoV-2 infection (dated by TCRdb to the early 2020s). In terms of the full investigation: Bulk RNA from unsorted whole blood was used for TCR sequencing, so alpha and beta chains could not be paired. Study-level results and caveats: VDJdb matching was skewed toward anti-spike CD8 responses, so virus-specific expansions were likely underestimated and private and CD4 specificities were missed.

A note on this clonotype: Its specific antigen is unknown. One base away there is no much larger clone; base qualities are not given.

Receptor amplification or capture employed 5' RACE. Data came from a NextSeq 500. In the TCR library protocol, unique molecular identifiers were attached to individual cDNA molecules to correct for PCR bias and sequencing error. Both TCR alpha and beta chains were sequenced, and tight co-correlation was observed between alpha and beta sequence abundances in each sample. The paper's data handling went like this. Decombinator V4 was used to perform V gene, J gene and CDR3 annotation of TCR sequences. Expanded TCRs were defined as changing significantly between any two time points under a Poisson model with p below 0.0001. TCR abundances were normalised to the total number of TCRs sequenced per sample and expressed as counts per million. MAIT TCRs were defined by TRAV1-2 paired with TRAJ12, TRAJ20 or TRAJ33, and iNKT TCRs by TRAV10 paired with TRAJ18. VDJdb, accessed 1 November 2021, was searched for CMV, EBV and SARS-CoV-2 annotated TCRs, excluding TCRs annotated for multiple antigens. In TCRdb, the public reads were trimmed at Q25 with fastp and aligned with MiXCR, with productive beta chains retained. Every distinct CDR3 protein forms one entry, paired with its most common genes and DNA. The V and J calls here are based on TCRdb, not the publication. The sample data list over 95,000 distinct CDR3 sequences, and roughly 17% of these were observed just once. The top ten clonotypes cover around 1.3% of the sample.

There are 14 amino acids in the CDR3, from cysteine to phenylalanine inclusive. CDR3 DNA only is kept here, 42 bases in frame from base 1. From a lookup of the germline V gene, CDR1 and CDR2 are SQVTM and ANQGSEA. Relative to germline, V is missing 6 bases and J is missing 4 bases, with 7 bases of the junction outside any gene match. Set within a cohort of healthcare workers in London, UK, this nested case-control study involved weekly PCR testing of nasopharyngeal swabs along with blood sampling. Healthcare workers were recruited between 23 and 31 March 2020, during the week of the UK lockdown, and were followed weekly for up to about 15 weeks.

The receptor was isolated from an adult who was a healthcare worker with PCR-confirmed SARS-CoV-2 infection or an uninfected control (not recorded which). The chain joins TRBV29-1 to TRBJ2-3; the junction holds 10 bases that match TRBD2. Sequences were obtained from whole blood. The CDR3 loop reads CSVNGLAVADTQYF. The nucleotides are TGCAGCGTAAACGGACTAGCGGTCGCAGATACGCAGTATTTT.